These 13 T cell receptor beta chains were all obtained from the same sample, sequenced in a study of blood T cell repertoires in COVID-19. Here immunoSEQ multiplex PCR was the method, and the copy in TCRdb shows in-frame clones only, minus some. The sample yields about 270,000 clones, 81% seen once. The material sequenced was peripheral blood. The receptor source for this set is a woman aged 55-69 years with active or convalescent COVID-19.

The chain links TRBV15 to TRBJ1-4, with TRBD1 matching over 9 bases. The V segment lost 2 bases and the J segment 6 bases; nucleotides outside the gene matches: 10. The germline V gene has CDR1 LNHNV and CDR2 YYDKDF (reference sequence). The CDR3 length is 17 residues. The CDR3 loop is CATSRLGQGVGDEKLFF. The CDR3 nucleotides are TGTGCCACCAGCAGATTGGGACAGGGAGTAGGAGATGAAAAACTGTTTTTT.

The rearrangement joins TRBV5-1 to TRBJ1-2; a possible D gene is TRBD1 (6 bases). Germline loops: CDR1 SGHRS, CDR2 YFSETQ. CDR3 length equals 13 residues. Trimming removed 1 base from V and 8 bases from J, with 12 bases in between. CDR3 region: CASSLTGSGGYTF. CDR3 sequence (DNA): TGCGCCAGCAGCTTGACAGGGTCTGGGGGCTACACCTTC.

This clone has a handful of counts. J is TRBJ1-2 and V is TRBV19, with TRBD1 identical over 10 bases. The CDR3 extends over 13 amino acids. V trimming: 5 bases; J trimming: 8 bases; junction bases outside the gene matches: 5. Germline lookup yields CDR1 LNHDA and CDR2 SQIVND (reference sequence). The CDR3 region is CASSPTGGSGYTF. The CDR3 DNA sequence: TGTGCCAGTAGTCCGACAGGGGGCAGCGGCTACACCTTC.

This rearrangement joins TRBV19 to TRBJ1-6, with a weak D call TRBD1 (5 bases). From germline, CDR1 is LNHDA and CDR2 SQIVND (reference sequence). Trimming took 6 bases from V and 3 from J, leaving 12 bases between them. CDR3 length equals 15 residues. The CDR3 DNA is TGTGCCAGTAGCCCCGCAGGGTACTATAATTCACCCCTCCACTTT. It specifies CASSPAGYYNSPLHF.

The CDR3 here is CASSEQGTDTQYF. The CDR3 DNA sequence: TGCGCCAGCAGTGAACAGGGCACAGATACGCAGTATTTT. V usage is TRBV10-1 and J usage is TRBJ2-3, with D perhaps TRBD1 (5 bases). V was trimmed by 3 bases and J by 1 base, leaving 5 bases between them. The CDR3 sequence is 13 residues long. CDR1 and CDR2 (germline): WNHNN, SYGVQD (reference sequence).

The rearrangement uses TRBV19 and TRBJ1-4, with 7 bases lining up with TRBD1. V dropped 8 bases and J dropped 4; count of bases not matched to a gene: 10. Per germline, CDR1 LNHDA and CDR2 SQIVND (reference sequence). This CDR3 is built from 15 residues. CDR3 loop: CASRDSPPVNEKLFF. The DNA for the CDR3 is TGTGCCAGTCGGGACAGTCCTCCAGTTAATGAAAAACTGTTTTTT.

The V and J genes are TRBV4-3 and TRBJ2-5; D is perhaps TRBD2 (6 bases). Trimming removed 4 bases from V and 4 bases from J, with 19 bases in between. CDR3 size: 16 residues. Germline lookup yields CDR1 LGHNA and CDR2 YSLEER. The chain's CDR3 is CASSPTGGNMGETQYF. The CDR3 coding sequence is TGCGCCAGCAGCCCTACCGGGGGAAACATGGGAGAGACCCAGTACTTC.

V is TRBV2 and J is TRBJ2-7; D is perhaps TRBD2 (6 bases). There are 16 residues in the CDR3. V was trimmed by 5 bases and J by 6 bases, leaving 23 bases between them. Germline CDR1 SNHLY, CDR2 FYNNEI. CDR3 region: CASSFSGGKLDIEQYF. DNA for the CDR3: TGTGCCAGCAGTTTTAGTGGCGGGAAACTAGACATCGAGCAGTACTTC.

The chain carries TRBV5-5 and TRBJ2-7; TRBD2 matches 10 bases. The V segment lost 5 bases and the J segment 2 bases; nucleotides outside the gene matches: 7. This CDR3 is built from 15 residues. Germline assignment: CDR1 SGHKS and CDR2 YYEKEE (reference sequence). CDR3 nucleotides: TGTGCCAGCAGTCTTCTAGCGGGGGAGCCCTACGAGCAGTACTTC. Translating it yields CASSLLAGEPYEQYF.

Written as DNA, the CDR3 is TGTGCCAGCAGCTTCAGAGGGACCTACAATGAGCAGTTCTTC. It yields the protein CASSFRGTYNEQFF. V and J are TRBV5-8 and TRBJ2-1; tentative D call: TRBD2 (5 bases). The germline CDR1 and CDR2 sequences are SGHTS and YDEGEE. The CDR3 loop spans 14 amino acids. The germline V and J ends were trimmed by 2 bases and 2 bases, with 8 bases remaining between them. Full variable domain (outside the CDR3, taken from reference TRBV5-8 and TRBJ2-1): EAGVTQSPTHLIKTRGQQATLRCSPISGHTSVYWYQQALGLGLQFLLWYDEGEERNRGNFPPRFSGRQFPNYSSELNVNALELEDSALYLCASSFRGTYNEQFFGPGTRLTVL.

The sample holds a few counts of this clone. The chain employs TRBV7-2 and TRBJ2-5, with D unclear. V shed 2 bases and J shed 0 bases, with 19 bases lying between them. The CDR3 consists of 18 residues. The V gene's germline CDR1 is SGHTA and CDR2 FQGNSA. The CDR3 region has the DNA TGTGCCAGCAGCTTACAACCCCCCCCCACTAAGTACCAAGAGACCCAGTACTTC. Its protein is CASSLQPPPTKYQETQYF.

A word on this clone: A junction boundary mismatches the germline segment, possibly from a read error. The rearrangement links TRBV7-9 to TRBJ2-5, with D tentatively TRBD1 (7 bases). Germline V lookup: CDR1 SEHNR, CDR2 FQNEAQ (reference sequence). This CDR3 region has 12 residues. In nucleotides, the CDR3 is TGTGCCAGCAGCAAGGCCCGCCCAGGGGGGAACTTC. Residues: CASSKARPGGNF. Drawing the rest from reference TRBV7-9 and TRBJ2-5, the complete variable domain is DTGVSQNPRHKITKRGQNVTFRCDPISEHNRLYWYRQTLGQGPEFLTYFQNEAQLEKSRLLSDRFSAERPKGSFSTLEIQRTEQGDSAMYLCASSKARPGGNFGPGTRLLVL.

The chain carries TRBV6-6 and TRBJ2-6; no definite D call. The CDR3 has 18 residues. Germline V lookup: CDR1 MNHNY, CDR2 SVGAGI (reference sequence). V lost 5 bases to trimming and J lost 9 bases, with 26 bases between them. For the CDR3, the DNA is TGTGCCAGCAGTCACGGCTGCTCATGCACAAAGTCGGGCAACGTCCTGACTTTC. It specifies CASSHGCSCTKSGNVLTF.